One sample yielded the 11 T cell receptor beta chains listed below, sequenced in a study of CD8 T cells in ankylosing spondylitis. A single record per CDR3 protein comes from TCRdb applying MiXCR to the 5' RACE reads. Among around 150,000 distinct CDR3 sequences listed, 11% were seen once. Source material: blood, either unsorted or a sorted T cell fraction (not recorded which). These receptors were obtained from a female donor with ankylosing spondylitis or in good health (not recorded which).

This clonotype is termed medium-sized. V is TRBV20-1 and J is TRBJ2-3; no clear D. The germline V gene has CDR1 DFQATT and CDR2 SNEGSKA (reference sequence). This CDR3 region has 13 residues. V was shortened by 0 bases and J by 2 bases, with 6 bases between the two germline ends. CDR3 nucleotide sequence: TGCAGTGCTAGAGATCCGAACACAGATACGCAGTATTTT. Its protein is CSARDPNTDTQYF.

This clonotype was detected ten times or more. The chain combines TRBV19 with TRBJ1-5; tentative D call: TRBD1 (5 bases). There are 17 residues in the CDR3. Between the trimmed V and J ends, which lost 5 bases and 0 bases, there was a span of 17 bases. The germline V gene encodes CDR1 LNHDA and CDR2 SQIVND (reference sequence). CDR3 amino acids: CASSPYAGAFSNQPQHF. The CDR3 DNA follows: TGTGCCAGTAGTCCATACGCTGGGGCTTTTAGCAATCAGCCCCAGCATTTT.

This clonotype was found a few times. The CDR3 bases are TGTGCCAGCGGCTCCCCCGGGACAGCCTACGAGCAGTACTTC. It translates to CASGSPGTAYEQYF. The chain combines TRBV12-3 or TRBV12-4 with TRBJ2-7, with 7 bases that match TRBD1. The CDR3 is 14 residues long. The V and J ends lost 8 bases and 2 bases, in that order; junction bases with no gene match: 9.

This clonotype has at least ten counts. V and J are TRBV20-1 and TRBJ1-2; D is unresolved. V was shortened by 6 bases and J by 0 bases, with 11 bases between the two germline ends. Germline-derived CDR1 and CDR2 are DFQATT and SNEGSKA (reference sequence). The CDR3 is made up of 13 amino acids. The CDR3 DNA reads TGCAGTGCCCAAGCGGGAGCTAACTATGGCTACACCTTC. This gives the protein CSAQAGANYGYTF.

The chain links TRBV27 to TRBJ1-2; TRBD1 is a possible D gene (5 bases). Trimming pared 5 bases from V and 5 bases from J, leaving 12 bases between. This CDR3 region has 13 residues. Germline-derived CDR1 and CDR2 are MNHEY and SMNVEV (reference sequence). In DNA form, the CDR3 reads TGTGCCAGCAGTCCACGGGGCTTATATGGCTACACCTTC. Its translation is CASSPRGLYGYTF.

The sample holds many counts of this clonotype. This chain connects TRBV7-9 to TRBJ2-5; D is uncertain. Germline V lookup: CDR1 SEHNR, CDR2 FQNEAQ (reference sequence). The length of the CDR3 is 16 residues. V was clipped by 5 bases and J by 0 bases, with 16 bases between them. CDR3 sequence (DNA): TGTGCCAGCAGCCCCCGAATGAGTGGGTACCAAGAGACCCAGTACTTC. Its protein product is CASSPRMSGYQETQYF.

This clonotype was observed many times. The CDR3 DNA sequence: TGCGCCAGCAGCCCACTAGGAGGCCTGAACACTGAAGCTTTCTTT. As protein: CASSPLGGLNTEAFF. The chain couples TRBV5-1 to TRBJ1-1; D is unresolved. From germline, CDR1 is SGHRS and CDR2 YFSETQ. There are 15 residues in the CDR3. Trimming pared 4 bases from V and 0 bases from J, leaving 13 bases between.

This clonotype was seen many times. V gene TRBV2 combines with J gene TRBJ2-5; no firm D call. Germline CDR1 reads SNHLY; CDR2 reads FYNNEI. The CDR3 spans 12 residues. The germline V and J ends were trimmed by 6 bases and 0 bases, with 5 bases remaining between them. CDR3 in amino acids: CASRGNQETQYF. The DNA for the CDR3 is TGTGCCAGCAGGGGCAACCAAGAGACCCAGTACTTC. The variable domain in full, completed from reference TRBV2 and TRBJ2-5, reads EPEVTQTPSHQVTQMGQEVILRCVPISNHLYFYWYRQILGQKVEFLVSFYNNEISEKSEIFDDQFSVERPDGSNFTLKIRSTKLEDSAMYFCASRGNQETQYFGPGTRLLVL.

This clonotype was recorded at least ten times. This chain connects TRBV2 to TRBJ2-1, with D perhaps given as TRBD1 or TRBD2 (5 bases each). The germline V gene encodes CDR1 SNHLY and CDR2 FYNNEI. This CDR3 has 12 amino acids. Between the trimmed V and J ends, which lost 7 bases and 7 bases, there was a span of 11 bases. CDR3 loop: CASNSGLNEQFF. The CDR3 DNA reads TGTGCCAGCAATTCGGGGCTTAATGAGCAGTTCTTC.

This clonotype was recorded at least ten times. The J gene is TRBJ2-7, the V gene TRBV20-1; the match to TRBD2 covers 7 bases. The V segment lost 3 bases and the J segment 3 bases; nucleotides outside the gene matches: 2. The CDR3 consists of 12 residues. In germline, CDR1 is DFQATT, CDR2 SNEGSKA (reference sequence). CDR3 sequence reads: CSARGGIYEQYF. In DNA, the CDR3 is TGCAGTGCTAGGGGGGGGATCTACGAGCAGTACTTC.

This clonotype has only a few counts. The chain links TRBV6-5 to TRBJ1-2; the match to TRBD1 covers 9 bases. J lost 4 bases, V lost 8 bases, and 11 bases had no gene match. The CDR3 spans 15 residues. Per the germline V gene, CDR1 is MNHEY and CDR2 is SVGAGI. The CDR3, as DNA: TGTGCCAGCGAGTTGGGGGACAGGGCATCCTATGGCTACACCTTC. Protein product: CASELGDRASYGYTF.